One and the same sample provided the 29 T cell receptor beta chains below, sequenced in a study of CD4+ T cells in melanoma. Some clones are missing from TCRdb's copy, which holds only in-frame ones; the method was immunoSEQ multiplex PCR. The sample yields 3,700 or so clones, over 60% seen once. The sequencing input was cells from a culture (not recorded whether cultured in vitro). The receptors were sampled from a human donor with melanoma.

This clone was detected only a few times. J is TRBJ1-2 and V is TRBV2, with 8 bases matching TRBD1. Germline V gives CDR1 SNHLY, CDR2 FYNNEI. V shed 6 bases and J 0 bases; nucleotides not matched to a gene: 3. The CDR3 has 14 amino acids. The CDR3 DNA follows: TGTGCCAGCAGGGACAGGGCTTCTAACTATGGCTACACCTTC. Its translation: CASRDRASNYGYTF.

This chain links TRBV30 with TRBJ1-1; D gene ambiguous. V lost 0 bases and J 4 bases, leaving 9 bases between the germline ends. From germline, CDR1 is GTSNPN and CDR2 SVGIG (reference sequence). The CDR3 spans 13 residues. This chain's CDR3 is CAWSVLGPTEAFF. Here the CDR3 DNA reads TGTGCCTGGAGTGTACTGGGCCCCACTGAAGCTTTCTTT.

The rearrangement links TRBV5-1 to TRBJ2-3, with TRBD2 identical over 9 bases. Germline-derived CDR1 and CDR2 are SGHRS and YFSETQ. V was pared by 3 bases and J by 5 bases, with 4 bases of the junction left unmatched. This CDR3 has 14 amino acids. CDR3 protein: CASSSGGRGDTQYF. The CDR3 bases are TGCGCCAGCAGCTCGGGCGGGAGGGGAGATACGCAGTATTTT.

Points on this clone: A read error may account for a junction end that differs from germline. This rearrangement joins TRBV5-6 to TRBJ1-1; D perhaps matches TRBD1 (5 bases). Germline assignment: CDR1 SGHDT and CDR2 YYEEEE. The CDR3 sequence is 14 residues long. The CDR3 bases are TGTGCCAGCAGCTTGGGGGGAGGGGATTTGGGGAGGATCTTT. Its protein is CASSLGGGDLGRIF.

The chain employs TRBV7-9 and TRBJ2-7; possible D gene TRBD1, 6 bases. The germline V gene has CDR1 SEHNR and CDR2 FQNEAQ (reference sequence). V was shortened by 4 bases and J by 3 bases, with 16 bases between the two germline ends. The CDR3 runs to 15 residues. CDR3 protein: CASSSGLGRGYEQYF. CDR3 nucleotides: TGTGCCAGCAGCTCTGGCTTGGGCAGGGGCTACGAGCAGTACTTC.

This clone is medium-sized by share. The chain combines TRBV11-2 with TRBJ2-6; the D gene is possibly TRBD2 (6 bases). Germline loops: CDR1 SGHAT, CDR2 FQNNGV. The CDR3 is 15 amino acids. V shed 5 bases and J shed 2 bases, with 10 bases lying between them. The CDR3 region is CASSHGEAGANVLTF. CDR3 nucleotide sequence: TGTGCCAGCAGCCATGGGGAGGCTGGGGCCAACGTCCTGACTTTC.

The chain links TRBV7-6 to TRBJ2-1; tentative D call: TRBD2 (6 bases). Germline V gene lookup returns CDR1 SGHVS and CDR2 FNYEAQ. This CDR3 region has 15 residues. Between the trimmed V and J ends, which lost 4 bases and 4 bases, there was a span of 14 bases. The CDR3 sequence: CASSSGLSAYNEQFF. For the CDR3, the DNA is TGTGCCAGCAGCTCGGGACTTAGTGCATACAATGAGCAGTTCTTC.

The J gene is TRBJ2-7, the V gene TRBV27; 10 nucleotides line up with TRBD2. The junction had 9 bases not matched to a gene; V was cut back by 7 bases and J by 3 bases. The CDR3 covers 15 residues. CDR1 and CDR2 from the germline V gene are MNHEY and SMNVEV (reference sequence). CDR3 sequence: CASTYSGGTFYEQYF. In DNA, the CDR3 is TGTGCCAGCACCTATAGCGGGGGGACCTTCTACGAGCAGTACTTC.

The genes are TRBV6-5 and TRBJ2-5, with 7 bases fitting TRBD2. V lost 6 bases, J lost 5 bases, and 0 bases stayed unmatched. The CDR3 spans 11 residues. Germline V gene lookup returns CDR1 MNHEY and CDR2 SVGAGI. CDR3 coding DNA: TGTGCCAGCAGGGGGGGGGAGACCCAGTACTTC. As protein: CASRGGETQYF.

Only a few counts were recorded for this clone. In the same sample, other DNA sequences code for this CDR3. V gene TRBV11-2 combines with J gene TRBJ2-7, with TRBD2 as a possible D gene (6 bases). Deletions cut 3 bases from V and 7 bases from J, with 10 bases between. The CDR3 consists of 12 residues. Germline CDR1 reads SGHAT; CDR2 reads FQNNGV. CDR3 nucleotides: TGTGCCAGCAGCTTGGGAGGAGGGGAGCAGTACTTC. Translated, it gives CASSLGGGEQYF. The complete variable domain, with remaining parts taken from reference TRBV11-2 and TRBJ2-7, reads EAGVAQSPRYKIIEKRQSVAFWCNPISGHATLYWYQQILGQGPKLLIQFQNNGVVDDSQLPKDRFSAERLKGVDSTLKIQPAKLEDSAVYLCASSLGGGEQYFGPGTRLTVT.

This clone showed up just once. CDR3 loop: CASSLAGGSSYNEQFF. DNA for the CDR3: TGTGCCAGCAGCCTAGCGGGGGGGAGCTCCTACAATGAGCAGTTCTTC. The chain has TRBV28 and TRBJ2-1, with 12 bases that match TRBD2. With 6 bases clipped from V and 0 bases from J, the junction kept 3 bases outside the gene matches. The CDR3 is 16 residues long. Germline V gene sequence: CDR1 MDHEN, CDR2 SYDVKM.

This rearrangement joins TRBV18 to TRBJ2-7; 10 bases are a match to TRBD2. The germline V gene encodes CDR1 KGHSH and CDR2 LQKENI. The CDR3 length is 15 residues. V trimming: 4 bases; J trimming: 4 bases; junction bases outside the gene matches: 7. In DNA form, the CDR3 reads TGTGCCAGCTCACAGATTAGCGGGGGGTTGTACGAGCAGTACTTC. This gives the protein CASSQISGGLYEQYF.

The V and J genes are TRBV2 and TRBJ2-7, with D possibly matching TRBD1 (5 bases). Germline CDR1 is SNHLY and CDR2 is FYNNEI. Trimming shortened V by 5 bases and J by 2 bases, and 13 bases separated the two germline ends. This CDR3 has 14 amino acids. In DNA form, the CDR3 reads TGTGCCAGCAGTTTGGGGCAGCCGCCCTACGAGCAGTACTTC. This translates into CASSLGQPPYEQYF.

Points on this clone: As the CDR3 is not closed by the conserved phenylalanine or tryptophan, this likely results from a read error. This sequence joins TRBV28 and TRBJ1-2; TRBD1 matches at 8 bases. Germline V gene sequence: CDR1 MDHEN, CDR2 SYDVKM. J lost 3 bases, V lost 2 bases, and 8 bases had no gene match. The length of the CDR3 is 16 residues. For the CDR3, the DNA is TGTGCCAGCAGTTTACAGGACAGGGCTTACGACTATGGCTACACCCTC. This codes for CASSLQDRAYDYGYTL.

V and J are TRBV5-8 and TRBJ1-1; no reliable D call. Trimming removed 4 bases from V and 1 base from J, with 14 bases in between. The CDR3 is made up of 15 amino acids. Germline loops: CDR1 SGHTS, CDR2 YDEGEE. Written as DNA, the CDR3 is TGTGCCAGCAGCCAGAGACTACAGAGGAACACTGAAGCTTTCTTT. Amino acids: CASSQRLQRNTEAFF.

This chain uses TRBV7-6 with TRBJ1-5, with D unclear. V lost 2 bases, J lost 3 bases, and 5 bases lay in between. Germline CDR1 is SGHVS and CDR2 is FNYEAQ. CDR3 length: 13 residues. This chain's CDR3 is CASSLWDNQPQHF. The DNA of the CDR3 is TGTGCCAGCAGCTTATGGGACAATCAGCCCCAGCATTTT.

This clone came up a few times. The rearrangement joins TRBV19 to TRBJ1-5; D gene ambiguous. There are 13 residues in the CDR3. V lost 3 bases, J lost 2 bases, and 5 bases lay in between. From germline, CDR1 is LNHDA and CDR2 SQIVND (reference sequence). CDR3 in amino acids: CASSISRNQPQHF. In nucleotides, the CDR3 is TGTGCCAGTAGTATTTCCCGCAATCAGCCCCAGCATTTT.

On this clone: One end of the junction varies from germline; a read error may be responsible. The V call is TRBV4-1, the J call TRBJ1-5; D is unresolved. The CDR3 consists of 17 residues. CDR1 and CDR2 from the germline V gene are MGHRA and YSYEKL. CDR3 DNA: TGCGCCAGCAGCCACCGAACCGGGAACCCCAGGAATCCGCCCCAGCATTTT. It codes for CASSHRTGNPRNPPQHF.

The V call is TRBV28, the J call TRBJ2-1; tentatively, D is TRBD1 (6 bases). With 4 bases removed from V and 6 bases from J, the gap between germline ends came to 16 bases. The CDR3 contains 15 residues. Germline V lookup: CDR1 MDHEN, CDR2 SYDVKM. The CDR3 DNA reads as TGTGCCAGCAGTTGGGGGCTCGACCTCTCCAATGAGCAGTTCTTC. Amino acid sequence: CASSWGLDLSNEQFF.

In its sample, this clone was seen a few times. A far larger clone differs by one base, so this is likely a read error. V gene TRBV4-2 combines with J gene TRBJ2-7; the match to TRBD1 covers 10 bases. This CDR3 contains 13 residues. The germline V gene has CDR1 LGHNA and CDR2 YNFKEQ. With V trimmed by 5 bases and J by 7 bases, 5 bases remained unmatched. The CDR3: CASSGTGEREQYF. The DNA for the CDR3 is TGTGCCAGCAGCGGGACAGGGGAGAGAGAGCAGTACTTC.

This clone was seen a handful of times. The CDR3 loop is CASSLRGQPQHF. The CDR3 nucleotides are TGTGCCAGCAGCTTGCGGGGTCAGCCCCAGCATTTT. V is TRBV5-4 and J is TRBJ1-5, with no clear D. CDR1 is SGHNT and CDR2 is YYREEE in the germline V gene (reference sequence). CDR3 length: 12 residues. Trimming took 1 base from V and 6 from J, leaving 5 bases between them.

The chain uses TRBV18 and TRBJ2-3; 7 positions match TRBD1. Trimming removed 4 bases from V and 0 bases from J; junction bases left unmatched: 19. Germline V lookup: CDR1 KGHSH, CDR2 LQKENI. This CDR3 comprises 20 residues. In DNA, the CDR3 is TGTGCCAGCTCACACCGGGACAGAGAAGCTTGGACCTTTAGCACAGATACGCAGTATTTT. It specifies CASSHRDREAWTFSTDTQYF.

The rearrangement uses TRBV11-1 and TRBJ2-3, with D possibly being TRBD1 (6 bases). CDR1 is SGHAT, CDR2 FQDESV, per germline (reference sequence). The CDR3 runs to 16 residues. Trimming stripped 1 base from V and 1 base from J, with 12 bases between. CDR3 loop: CASSLEGRQGTDTQYF. The CDR3 coding sequence is TGTGCCAGCAGCTTAGAGGGGAGACAGGGCACAGATACGCAGTATTTT.

This clone has more than one count but fewer than ten. One end of the junction does not line up with germline, which may come from a read error. The gene calls are TRBV6-5 and TRBJ1-5; 8 bases are shared with TRBD1. Germline values: CDR1 MNHEY, CDR2 SVGAGI. The CDR3 spans 14 residues. CDR3 in amino acids: CASSPGGSNRPQHF. The CDR3 DNA reads as TGTGCCAGCAGTCCAGGGGGCTCCAATCGGCCCCAGCATTTT.

In its sample, this clone was seen a few times. The chain carries TRBV7-2 and TRBJ2-2, with a weak D call TRBD1 (6 bases). Deletions cut 6 bases from V and 2 bases from J, with 16 bases between. CDR1 and CDR2 from the germline V gene are SGHTA and FQGNSA. The CDR3 runs 16 residues. Here the CDR3 DNA reads TGTGCCAGCAGAGAAGACCCGGGACAAAACACCGGGGAGCTGTTTTTT. This encodes CASREDPGQNTGELFF.

This sequence joins TRBV6-4 and TRBJ1-1; D unclear. CDR1 is MRHNA and CDR2 is SNTAGT in the germline V gene. V was cut by 1 base and J by 4 bases, with 7 bases left in between. CDR3 size: 13 residues. CDR3: CASSDFPGTEAFF. The CDR3 bases are TGTGCCAGCAGTGACTTCCCCGGCACTGAAGCTTTCTTT.

The chain combines TRBV29-1 with TRBJ2-7, with a tentative D call TRBD1 (6 bases). The germline V gene encodes CDR1 SQVTM and CDR2 ANQGSEA. CDR3 length: 13 amino acids. Trimming removed 3 bases at V and 0 bases at J, with 9 bases between. CDR3 in DNA: TGCAGCGTTGAGGACAGAAGCTCCTACGAGCAGTACTTC. As protein: CSVEDRSSYEQYF.

The rearrangement joins TRBV28 to TRBJ2-2; D possibly matches TRBD1 or TRBD2 (7 bases each). Germline V gene sequence: CDR1 MDHEN, CDR2 SYDVKM. The CDR3 sequence is 16 residues long. Between the trimmed V and J ends, which lost 6 bases and 5 bases, there was a span of 19 bases. The CDR3 protein is CASRQGGIGGTGELFF. The CDR3 DNA reads TGTGCCAGCAGGCAGGGGGGGATAGGTGGAACCGGGGAGCTGTTTTTT.

The V call is TRBV9, the J call TRBJ2-1, with TRBD2 identical over 11 bases. The CDR3 consists of 16 residues. The ends lost 0 bases at V and 10 bases at J; junction bases unmatched: 9. In germline, CDR1 is SGDLS, CDR2 YYNGEE. The CDR3 DNA reads TGTGCCAGCAGCGTAGAAGGTAGCGGGGGGGCTGAGGAGCAGTTCTTC. It is translated as CASSVEGSGGAEEQFF.